This T cell receptor (beta chain) was obtained from a study of cytomegalovirus exposure and HLA in healthy donors. This clone was detected once. Primers for the PCR totalled 60 Vbeta and 13 Jbeta. Profiled with immunoSEQ multiplex PCR; TCRdb holds only in-frame clones, not every one. The sample lists around 110,000 clones; 80% to 85% were seen once. The length of the CDR3 is 14 residues. Germline lookup yields CDR1 SGDLS and CDR2 YYNGEE. Unmatched junction bases numbered 1, after V lost 0 bases and J lost 6 bases. Material for sequencing was PBMCs. The TCR originated in a woman in her twenties or thirties in good health and CMV-seronegative. This sequence joins TRBV9 and TRBJ1-5; 9 bases match TRBD1. CDR3 sequence: CASSVGQGGQPQHF. The CDR3 DNA is TGTGCCAGCAGCGTAGGACAGGGGGGTCAGCCCCAGCATTTT.